This T cell receptor (beta chain) appears in the sequencing data of a study of patients and donors after allogeneic stem cell transplantation. TCRdb itself ran the RT-PCR reads through MiXCR, one entry per CDR3 protein. The sample lists 410,000 or so distinct CDR3 sequences; 16% were seen once. The table lists this clonotype with a few counts. Germline V gives CDR1 MNHEY, CDR2 SMNVEV (reference sequence). The trim removed 3 bases at V and 4 bases at J, leaving 6 bases unmatched. This CDR3 spans 14 amino acids. J is TRBJ2-7 and V is TRBV27, with 7 nucleotides matching TRBD2. The TCR was taken from a human donor who was either an allogeneic HSCT recipient or a stem cell or donor lymphocyte infusion donor (not recorded which). It is not recorded whose cells these are; they may come from a transplant donor. Material: blood, either unsorted or a sorted T cell fraction (not recorded which). The CDR3 sequence is CASSLGTIGYEQYF. The CDR3 bases are TGTGCCAGCAGTTTGGGGACTATCGGGTACGAGCAGTACTTC.